This record looks at one TCR beta chain sequence and its context. This sample stems from a study of Ad26.COV2.S vaccination and SARS-CoV-2 variants. The treatment is: roughly 20 received Ad26.COV2.S at low or high dose, single or two shots; about five received placebo; per-sample allocation not given. Material that was analyzed had been drawn on day 63 after the first vaccine or placebo injection. There are 14 residues in the CDR3. The V and J ends lost 1 base and 6 bases respectively, with 8 bases between them. In germline, CDR1 is SGHDT, CDR2 YYEEEE. This table comes from immunoSEQ multiplex PCR, and its TCRdb copy is limited to in-frame clones, with some not included. The sample has some 500,000 clones, 89% seen once.

The TCR sequence derives from a person between 18 and 60 years old who received the Ad26.COV2.S COVID-19 vaccine or a placebo. The sample here was peripheral blood, taken in a trial of Ad26.COV2.S vaccine versus placebo. The rearrangement links TRBV5-6 to TRBJ1-6, with D hard to call. The chain's CDR3 is CASSLYGFNSPLHF. The CDR3 DNA reads as TGTGCCAGCAGCTTGTACGGGTTTAATTCACCCCTCCACTTT.